The table lists the clone carrying this T cell receptor beta chain with a few counts. Antigen: not known. The data originate from a study of OX40 agonist ivuxolimab in advanced cancers. Overall study: Patients achieving partial responses numbered three: one hepatocellular carcinoma case and two cutaneous melanoma cases.

The assay was immunoSEQ multiplex PCR, and TCRdb's table has in-frame clones only and misses some. Counted here are about 60,000 clones, approximately 80% occurring once; the ten biggest clones make up around 0.7%. Study findings and constraints: Some patients who did not respond also had low normalized T-cell clonal expansion.

The source was CD4+ or CD8+ T cells sorted from blood, collected in a trial of the OX40 agonist ivuxolimab. This receptor was identified in an adult with an advanced solid tumor such as melanoma, head and neck, liver or kidney cancer.

CDR3 bases: TGTGCCGGCGGACAGGGAAACAATCAGCCCCAGCATTTT. This gives the protein CAGGQGNNQPQHF. The chain employs TRBV19 and TRBJ1-5, with 8 nucleotides matching TRBD1. Germline V gives CDR1 LNHDA, CDR2 SQIVND (reference sequence). This CDR3 has 13 residues. V dropped 11 bases and J dropped 3; count of bases not matched to a gene: 6. Together with reference TRBV19 and TRBJ1-5, the CDR3 gives the full variable domain: DGGITQSPKYLFRKEGQNVTLSCEQNLNHDAMYWYRQDPGQGLRLIYYSQIVNDFQKGDIAEGYSVSREKKESFPLTVTSAQKNPTAFYLCAGGQGNNQPQHFGDGTRLSIL.